This T cell receptor beta chain came from a study of cytomegalovirus exposure and HLA in healthy donors. For this clone: Its antigen is not known.

Study outcomes and limitations: Researchers counted 150 to 200 TCR beta chains as cytomegalovirus-associated.

This CDR3 is 15 amino acids long. Germline CDR1 MRHNA, CDR2 SNTAGT. The V and J ends lost 2 bases and 2 bases respectively, with 12 bases between them. The data were produced by immunoSEQ multiplex PCR, yet TCRdb's version contains in-frame clones alone and is incomplete. Here the sample spans about 150,000 clones, approximately 91% being singletons. Sequencing input: PBMCs. This chain uses TRBV6-4 with TRBJ1-2; D is unresolved. The clonotype was recovered from a woman aged 18-35 years in good health and CMV-seropositive. CDR3 nucleotides: TGTGCCAGCAGTGACCCCCTTACGGGGAACTATGGCTACACCTTC. This encodes CASSDPLTGNYGYTF.